This record looks at one T cell receptor (beta chain) sequence and its context. Antigen specificity is unknown. Punch biopsies of lesional scalp, plus peripheral blood, were taken from alopecia areata patients. The data were taken from a study of CD8+ T cells in alopecia areata. Whole-study context: Tofacitinib administration to treated patients was oral, at 5 to 10 mg twice daily. Study-level results: The study found higher clonality in lesional than normal scalp, especially in alopecia totalis/universalis.

Sequencing templates came from extracted RNA that was reverse transcribed into cDNA. TCRdb's copy holds only in-frame clones and misses some; the assay was immunoSEQ multiplex PCR. The table records fewer than 250,000 clones, approximately 52% of them present only once. The sequences come from CD4+ T cells sorted from blood, collected at week 0. This sequence was found in a human donor with alopecia areata.

Written as DNA, the CDR3 is TGTGCCAGCAGCTTGGCCCTATCAGGGAACACTGAAGCTTTCTTT. Its translation is CASSLALSGNTEAFF. The chain uses TRBV5-6 and TRBJ1-1; D gene uncertain. Trimming removed 0 bases from V and 1 base from J, with 10 bases in between. Per the germline V gene, CDR1 is SGHDT and CDR2 is YYEEEE. The CDR3 consists of 15 residues. The variable domain in full, completed from reference TRBV5-6 and TRBJ1-1, reads DAGVTQSPTHLIKTRGQQVTLRCSPKSGHDTVSWYQQALGQGPQFIFQYYEEEERQRGNFPDRFSGHQFPNYSSELNVNALLLGDSALYLCASSLALSGNTEAFFGQGTRLTVV.